These 10 T cell receptor beta chains share one sample of origin, sequenced in a study of Ad26.COV2.S vaccination and SARS-CoV-2 variants. Treatment here: about 20 received Ad26.COV2.S at low or high dose, single or two shots; about 5 received placebo; per-sample allocation not given. Repertoires come from day 63 after the first vaccine or placebo injection. Method: immunoSEQ multiplex PCR; TCRdb's copy keeps in-frame clones and lacks some. The repertoire holds more than 400,000 clones, around 90% seen once, with roughly 3.9% in the top ten. The sequences come from peripheral blood, collected in a trial of Ad26.COV2.S vaccine versus placebo. The origin of the receptors is a person aged 18-60 years who received the Ad26.COV2.S COVID-19 vaccine or a placebo.

J is TRBJ2-5 and V is TRBV7-2, with 13 bases that match TRBD2. V gave up 5 bases and J gave up 0 bases; unmatched junction bases: 3. This CDR3 spans 16 amino acids. The germline V gene encodes CDR1 SGHTA and CDR2 FQGNSA. The CDR3 is CASSLTSGGYQETQYF. The CDR3, as DNA: TGTGCCAGCAGCCTGACTAGCGGGGGGTACCAAGAGACCCAGTACTTC.

This clone came up a few times. The chain uses TRBV6-5 and TRBJ1-5, with D maybe TRBD1 (5 bases). The CDR3 loop spans 11 amino acids. CDR1 MNHEY and CDR2 SVGAGI come from the germline V gene. Trimming took off 10 bases at V and 3 bases at J, with 7 bases between the two ends. The CDR3 DNA reads as TGTGCCACGGGGGTCAATCAGCCCCAGCATTTT. This encodes CATGVNQPQHF.

The chain links TRBV7-6 to TRBJ2-1; TRBD1 aligns across 7 bases. After removal of 3 bases from V and 9 bases from J, the junction contained 2 bases not matched to a gene. Germline CDR1 reads SGHVS; CDR2 reads FNYEAQ. The CDR3 length is 12 residues. The CDR3 region is CASSFDRVEQFF. The CDR3 nucleotides read TGTGCCAGCAGCTTTGACAGGGTTGAGCAGTTCTTC.

CDR3 nucleotides: TGTGCCAGCAGCCCAGGGCGGGGGACGGGGACCCAGTACTTC. Translation gives CASSPGRGTGTQYF. The gene calls are TRBV11-3 and TRBJ2-5; the match to TRBD2 covers 7 bases. The CDR3 covers 14 residues. Trimming cost V 5 bases and J 7 bases; bases outside gene matches: 10. Germline V lookup: CDR1 SGHNT, CDR2 YENEEA.

The table lists this clone with a count of one. This chain connects TRBV11-1 to TRBJ2-7, with a possible D match to TRBD1 (5 bases). This CDR3 comprises 16 residues. V gave up 5 bases and J gave up 2 bases, with 19 bases separating them. Germline CDR1 SGHAT, CDR2 FQDESV (reference sequence). The CDR3 nucleotides read TGTGCCAGCAGCCCACAAATGCAGGGCCTCACCTACGAGCAGTACTTC. Its translation is CASSPQMQGLTYEQYF. The full variable domain, rest sourced from reference TRBV11-1 and TRBJ2-7, is EAEVAQSPRYKITEKSQAVAFWCDPISGHATLYWYRQILGQGPELLVQFQDESVVDDSQLPKDRFSAERLKGVDSTLKIQPAELGDSAMYLCASSPQMQGLTYEQYFGPGTRLTVT.

V is TRBV10-1 and J is TRBJ2-7; D is unresolved. Germline CDR1 is WNHNN and CDR2 is SYGVQD (reference sequence). The CDR3 runs to 11 residues. V shed 10 bases and J shed 4 bases, with 11 bases lying between them. Written as DNA, the CDR3 is TGCGCCAACCCGGTCCTTTACGAGCAGTACTTC. Protein: CANPVLYEQYF.

The chain links TRBV2 to TRBJ2-7, with 8 nucleotides matching TRBD1. J gave up 0 bases and V 5 bases, and 3 bases lay outside the gene matches. The CDR3 contains 14 residues. Germline V gene lookup returns CDR1 SNHLY and CDR2 FYNNEI. Here the CDR3 reads CASSRQGSSYEQYF. The CDR3 nucleotides are TGTGCCAGCAGTCGACAGGGGAGCTCCTACGAGCAGTACTTC.

This clone turned up a few times. The chain has TRBV10-1 and TRBJ2-7; 9 nucleotides agree with TRBD2. Germline-derived CDR1 and CDR2 are WNHNN and SYGVQD (reference sequence). The ends lost 0 bases at V and 2 bases at J; junction bases unmatched: 8. The CDR3 has 17 residues. DNA for the CDR3: TGCGCCAGCAGTGAGTCTGGGAATAGCGGGGGACCCTACGAGCAGTACTTC. It yields the protein CASSESGNSGGPYEQYF.

The CDR3 reads CASSHGQRSYEQYF. The CDR3 DNA sequence: TGTGCCAGCAGCCACGGACAGAGATCCTACGAGCAGTACTTC. The chain employs TRBV16 and TRBJ2-7; D may be TRBD1 (6 bases). V dropped 3 bases and J dropped 1 base, with 10 bases sitting between them. Looked up from germline, CDR1 is KGHSY and CDR2 is FQNENV. CDR3 length: 14 amino acids.

The rearrangement joins TRBV6-2 or TRBV6-3 to TRBJ2-2; D ambiguous. Trimming took 2 bases from V and 2 from J, leaving 12 bases between them. CDR3 length: 16 residues. The germline CDR1 and CDR2 sequences are MNHEY and SVGEGT. CDR3 bases: TGTGCCAGCAGTTACCTCACACAGAGAAACACCGGGGAGCTGTTTTTT. Translation: CASSYLTQRNTGELFF.